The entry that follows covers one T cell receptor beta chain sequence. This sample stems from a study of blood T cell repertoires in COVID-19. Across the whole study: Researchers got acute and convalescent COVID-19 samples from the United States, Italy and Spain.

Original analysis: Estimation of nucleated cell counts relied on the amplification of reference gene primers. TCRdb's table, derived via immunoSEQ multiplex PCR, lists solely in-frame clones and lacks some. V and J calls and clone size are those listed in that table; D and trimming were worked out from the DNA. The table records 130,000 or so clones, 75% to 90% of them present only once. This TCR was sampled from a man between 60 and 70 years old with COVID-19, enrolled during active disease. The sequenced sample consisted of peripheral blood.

CDR3 coding DNA: TGTGCCAGCAGCTTACAACCGGGTCAGAACACTGAAGCTTTCTTT. This gives the protein CASSLQPGQNTEAFF. The chain is built from TRBV7-3 and TRBJ1-1; no clear D. The ends were cut back, 2 bases at V and 1 base at J, with 11 bases in the middle. The CDR3 has 15 residues. The germline gives CDR1 SGHTA, CDR2 FQGTGA. Full variable domain (rest looked up from reference TRBV7-3 and TRBJ1-1): GAGVSQTPSNKVTEKGKYVELRCDPISGHTALYWYRQSLGQGPEFLIYFQGTGAADDSGLPNDRFFAVRPEGSVSTLKIQRTERGDSAVYLCASSLQPGQNTEAFFGQGTRLTVV.